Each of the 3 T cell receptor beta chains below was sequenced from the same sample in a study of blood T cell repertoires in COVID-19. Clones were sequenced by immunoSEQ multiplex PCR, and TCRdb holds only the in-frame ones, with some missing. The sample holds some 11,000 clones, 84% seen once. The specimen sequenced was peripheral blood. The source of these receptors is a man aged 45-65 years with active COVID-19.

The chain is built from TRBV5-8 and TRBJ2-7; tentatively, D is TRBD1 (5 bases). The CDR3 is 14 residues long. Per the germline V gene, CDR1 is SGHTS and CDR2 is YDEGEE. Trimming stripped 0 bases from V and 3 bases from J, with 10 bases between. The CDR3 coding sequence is TGTGCCAGCAGCTTGGACAGGCCATACTACGAGCAGTACTTC. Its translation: CASSLDRPYYEQYF.

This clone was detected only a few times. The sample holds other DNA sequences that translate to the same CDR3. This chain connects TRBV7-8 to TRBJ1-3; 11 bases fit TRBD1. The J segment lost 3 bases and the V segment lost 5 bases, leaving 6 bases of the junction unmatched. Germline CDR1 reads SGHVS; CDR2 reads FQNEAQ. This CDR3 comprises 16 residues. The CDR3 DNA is TGTGCCAGCAGCCCCGGGACAGGGGGTAGTGGAAACACCATATATTTT. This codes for CASSPGTGGSGNTIYF. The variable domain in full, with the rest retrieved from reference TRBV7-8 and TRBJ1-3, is GAGVSQSPRYKVAKRGQDVALRCDPISGHVSLFWYQQALGQGPEFLTYFQNEAQLDKSGLPSDRFFAERPEGSVSTLKIQRTQQEDSAVYLCASSPGTGGSGNTIYFGEGSWLTVV.

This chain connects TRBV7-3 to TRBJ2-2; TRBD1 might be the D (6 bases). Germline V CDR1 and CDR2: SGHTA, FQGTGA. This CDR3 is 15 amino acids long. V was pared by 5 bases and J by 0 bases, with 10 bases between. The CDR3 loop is CASSLRGTNTGELFF. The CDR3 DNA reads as TGTGCCAGCAGCCTGAGGGGGACGAACACCGGGGAGCTGTTTTTT.